The 28 T cell receptor beta chains reported below all come from one sample, sequenced in a study of T cell responses to AZD1222 COVID-19 vaccine. This table comes from immunoSEQ multiplex PCR, and its TCRdb copy is limited to in-frame clones, with some not included. The data contain 90,000 to 120,000 clones, about 95% of them singletons. Sequences were derived from peripheral blood, sampled on day 0 of AZD1222 vaccination. The origin of the receptors is an adult in good health.

This clone was seen a handful of times. This sequence joins TRBV28 and TRBJ2-1; 8 positions match TRBD1. CDR3 length equals 16 residues. From germline, CDR1 is MDHEN and CDR2 SYDVKM. V was pared by 3 bases and J by 4 bases, with 8 bases of the junction left unmatched. This CDR3 is CASSLSGQGGYNEQFF. In DNA, the CDR3 is TGTGCCAGCAGTTTGTCCGGACAGGGAGGTTACAATGAGCAGTTCTTC.

The sample holds one count of this clone. The chain uses TRBV6-1 and TRBJ1-2, with D unresolved. The CDR3 is 15 amino acids. The germline V and J ends were trimmed by 1 base and 5 bases, with 14 bases remaining between them. The V gene's germline CDR1 is MNHNS and CDR2 SASEGT. The CDR3 spells CASSEVNSPPYGYTF. The DNA for the CDR3 is TGTGCCAGCAGTGAAGTAAACAGCCCCCCATATGGCTACACCTTC.

The chain uses TRBV19 and TRBJ2-1, with TRBD1 matching over 7 bases. The germline CDR1 and CDR2 sequences are LNHDA and SQIVND (reference sequence). V shed 6 bases, J shed 2 bases, and the junction held 10 bases outside the gene matches. The CDR3 totals 16 residues. The CDR3 sequence is CASSPEGQATYNEQFF. CDR3 in DNA: TGTGCCAGTAGCCCAGAAGGACAGGCAACCTACAATGAGCAGTTCTTC. The variable domain in full, with the rest retrieved from reference TRBV19 and TRBJ2-1, is DGGITQSPKYLFRKEGQNVTLSCEQNLNHDAMYWYRQDPGQGLRLIYYSQIVNDFQKGDIAEGYSVSREKKESFPLTVTSAQKNPTAFYLCASSPEGQATYNEQFFGPGTRLTVL.

The rearrangement links TRBV28 to TRBJ2-7, with D maybe TRBD1 (6 bases). Looked up from germline, CDR1 is MDHEN and CDR2 is SYDVKM. This CDR3 region has 13 residues. Between the trimmed V and J ends, which lost 5 bases and 6 bases, there was a span of 14 bases. This CDR3 is CASSPHRVLEQYF. The DNA of the CDR3 is TGTGCCAGCAGTCCCCACAGGGTTCTCGAGCAGTACTTC.

The chain links TRBV19 to TRBJ2-3, with TRBD2 matching 14 bases. J lost 4 bases, V lost 8 bases, and 5 bases had no gene match. This CDR3 contains 15 residues. In germline, CDR1 is LNHDA, CDR2 SQIVND (reference sequence). CDR3 nucleotide sequence: TGTGCCAGTCGGGGACTAGCGGGGGAGGCAGATACGCAGTATTTT. This codes for CASRGLAGEADTQYF.

This chain joins TRBV2 and TRBJ2-5, with a weak D call TRBD1 (5 bases). The CDR3 length is 15 residues. The V end was cut by 3 bases, the J end by 5 bases, with 16 bases between. Germline assignment: CDR1 SNHLY and CDR2 FYNNEI. CDR3 amino acids: CASSDWQGKTETQYF. The CDR3 DNA follows: TGTGCCAGCAGTGACTGGCAGGGAAAAACGGAGACCCAGTACTTC.

This clone was seen only once. DNA of the CDR3: TGTGCCAGCAGCCCAAAGGGACTAGCGGGGGCCTCTGCGGCAGATACGCAGTATTTT. This translates into CASSPKGLAGASAADTQYF. The chain links TRBV7-2 to TRBJ2-3, with TRBD2 matching over 14 bases. Germline CDR1 reads SGHTA; CDR2 reads FQGNSA. Trimming took 5 bases from V and 4 from J; bases not matched to a gene: 14. The CDR3 has 19 amino acids.

This chain joins TRBV7-2 and TRBJ1-2; D call uncertain. V lost 1 base and J 3 bases, leaving 15 bases between the germline ends. The CDR3 is made up of 16 amino acids. Germline CDR1 is SGHTA and CDR2 is FQGNSA. This CDR3 reads CASSLETRALDYGYTF. CDR3 in DNA: TGTGCCAGCAGCTTAGAAACCCGGGCCCTAGACTATGGCTACACCTTC. The full variable domain, its missing parts supplied by reference TRBV7-2 and TRBJ1-2, is GAGVSQSPSNKVTEKGKDVELRCDPISGHTALYWYRQSLGQGLEFLIYFQGNSAPDKSGLPSDRFSAERTGGSVSTLTIQRTQQEDSAVYLCASSLETRALDYGYTFGSGTRLTVV.

This chain uses TRBV7-9 with TRBJ2-2, with D possibly being TRBD2 (6 bases). The ends were cut back, 5 bases at V and 3 bases at J, with 10 bases in the middle. Germline assignment: CDR1 SEHNR and CDR2 FQNEAQ (reference sequence). The CDR3 contains 14 residues. DNA for the CDR3: TGTGCCAGCAGCCTCCGGGACTACACCGGGGAGCTGTTTTTT. This translates into CASSLRDYTGELFF.

The genes are TRBV5-4 and TRBJ1-4, with TRBD1 matching 8 bases. V was clipped by 0 bases and J by 6 bases; unmatched bases: 4. CDR1 and CDR2 (germline): SGHNT, YYREEE (reference sequence). The CDR3 runs to 15 residues. CDR3 nucleotides: TGTGCCAGCAGCTTGGATGGACAGGGTTATGAAAAACTGTTTTTT. Its protein is CASSLDGQGYEKLFF.

The chain employs TRBV27 and TRBJ1-1, with 7 positions matching TRBD1. This CDR3 spans 15 amino acids. Germline loops: CDR1 MNHEY, CDR2 SMNVEV (reference sequence). V was clipped by 6 bases and J by 4 bases; unmatched bases: 11. CDR3 DNA sequence: TGTGCCAGCAGGGCCCCATTGACAGGGCGCACTGAAGCTTTCTTT. The encoded protein is CASRAPLTGRTEAFF.

This clone was observed a single time. The chain employs TRBV5-5 and TRBJ1-2; D is undetermined. V lost 0 bases to trimming and J lost 8 bases, with 8 bases between them. Germline V gene lookup returns CDR1 SGHKS and CDR2 YYEKEE (reference sequence). The CDR3 is 12 residues long. CDR3 protein: CASSLEVGGYTF. The CDR3 DNA sequence: TGTGCCAGCAGCTTGGAGGTGGGCGGCTACACCTTC. The complete variable domain, with remaining parts taken from reference TRBV5-5 and TRBJ1-2, reads DAGVTQSPTHLIKTRGQQVTLRCSPISGHKSVSWYQQVLGQGPQFIFQYYEKEERGRGNFPDRFSARQFPNYSSELNVNALLLGDSALYLCASSLEVGGYTFGSGTRLTVV.

The genes are TRBV5-1 and TRBJ1-3; possibly TRBD1 for D (6 bases). This CDR3 contains 16 residues. Germline values: CDR1 SGHRS, CDR2 YFSETQ. V gave up 0 bases and J gave up 2 bases, with 12 bases separating them. This CDR3 is CASSLEAGGTGNTIYF. As DNA, the CDR3 is TGCGCCAGCAGCTTGGAGGCCGGGGGCACTGGAAACACCATATATTTT.

The genes are TRBV4-1 and TRBJ2-7; 10 bases match TRBD1. CDR1 MGHRA and CDR2 YSYEKL come from the germline V gene. This CDR3 is 15 amino acids long. After removal of 3 bases from V and 5 bases from J, the junction contained 7 bases not matched to a gene. CDR3 region: CASSQAGTGANEQYF. In DNA form, the CDR3 reads TGCGCCAGCAGCCAGGCCGGGACAGGGGCCAACGAGCAGTACTTC.

This sequence joins TRBV5-1 and TRBJ1-3, with TRBD1 as a possible D gene (5 bases). Germline CDR1 is SGHRS and CDR2 is YFSETQ. V was shortened by 4 bases and J by 2 bases, with 13 bases between the two germline ends. The CDR3 extends over 15 amino acids. Here the CDR3 DNA reads TGCGCCAGCAGCCCCGGGGGAGGAACTGGAAACACCATATATTTT. Translated: CASSPGGGTGNTIYF.

The chain couples TRBV19 to TRBJ1-4; D is unresolved. CDR3 length equals 17 residues. Trimming left V 8 bases short and J 4 bases short, with 23 bases between. Germline V lookup: CDR1 LNHDA, CDR2 SQIVND (reference sequence). The CDR3 protein is CASRRTAEGIVNEKLFF. The CDR3 region has the DNA TGTGCCAGTCGGCGCACCGCAGAGGGTATAGTTAATGAAAAACTGTTTTTT.

The chain recombines TRBV7-9 with TRBJ1-2; no firm D call. Germline V gene data show CDR1 as SEHNR and CDR2 as FQNEAQ (reference sequence). Between the trimmed V and J ends, which lost 2 bases and 6 bases, there was a span of 10 bases. The CDR3 spans 13 residues. CDR3 DNA: TGTGCCAGCAGCTTAAGGTCCAGTCATGGCTACACCTTC. As protein: CASSLRSSHGYTF.

The genes are TRBV7-6 and TRBJ2-3; tentatively, D is TRBD2 (6 bases). The V gene lost 4 bases and the J gene lost 2 bases, with 13 bases spanning the gap. The CDR3 has 15 amino acids. CDR1 is SGHVS, CDR2 FNYEAQ, per germline. The DNA of the CDR3 is TGTGCCAGCAGCTGGGGACGGGAGTCCACAGATACGCAGTATTTT. Its protein is CASSWGRESTDTQYF.

This chain joins TRBV24-1 and TRBJ2-6, with D perhaps matching TRBD2 (5 bases). Per the germline V gene, CDR1 is KGHDR and CDR2 is SFDVKD. This CDR3 contains 17 residues. Trimming took off 2 bases at V and 2 bases at J, with 12 bases between the two ends. CDR3 region: CATSDYVASPGANVLTF. DNA for the CDR3: TGTGCCACCAGTGATTACGTCGCTAGCCCTGGGGCCAACGTCCTGACTTTC.

This rearrangement joins TRBV7-9 to TRBJ1-2; the D is unclear. CDR3 size: 13 residues. Germline V gene data show CDR1 as SEHNR and CDR2 as FQNEAQ (reference sequence). The V end lost 0 bases, the J end lost 8 bases, and 10 bases lay between the germline ends. DNA of the CDR3: TGTGCCAGCAGCTTAGCGAATCCCCCGGGCTACACCTTC. Translation: CASSLANPPGYTF.

The rearrangement uses TRBV5-6 and TRBJ1-1; no clear D gene. The CDR3 is 11 residues long. The germline V gene encodes CDR1 SGHDT and CDR2 YYEEEE. V was pared by 5 bases and J by 7 bases, with 9 bases between. CDR3 nucleotide sequence: TGTGCCAGCAGGCTGGGGAGTGAAGCTTTCTTT. Protein product: CASRLGSEAFF. Variable domain in full (rest from reference TRBV5-6 and TRBJ1-1): DAGVTQSPTHLIKTRGQQVTLRCSPKSGHDTVSWYQQALGQGPQFIFQYYEEEERQRGNFPDRFSGHQFPNYSSELNVNALLLGDSALYLCASRLGSEAFFGQGTRLTVV.

This clone was recorded once. The chain links TRBV6-2 or TRBV6-3 to TRBJ2-1; no definite D call. CDR1 and CDR2 from the germline V gene are MNHEY and SVGEGT. CDR3 length: 13 amino acids. The V end was cut by 2 bases, the J end by 6 bases, with 8 bases between. For the CDR3, the DNA is TGTGCCAGCAGTTACGAGCGAGGCAATGAGCAGTTCTTC. Translation: CASSYERGNEQFF.

This clone has just one count. The chain has TRBV7-9 and TRBJ1-1; D possibly corresponds to TRBD1 (5 bases). The CDR3 length is 15 residues. Germline V gene lookup returns CDR1 SEHNR and CDR2 FQNEAQ (reference sequence). V gave up 0 bases and J gave up 3 bases, with 11 bases separating them. The CDR3 DNA sequence: TGTGCCAGCAGCTTAGCGAATAGGGGAGACACTGAAGCTTTCTTT. The encoded protein is CASSLANRGDTEAFF.

The chain carries TRBV19 and TRBJ1-5; possible D gene TRBD1, 5 bases. The CDR3 length is 20 residues. CDR1 LNHDA and CDR2 SQIVND come from the germline V gene (reference sequence). V shed 2 bases and J shed 6 bases, with 29 bases lying between them. CDR3 coding DNA: TGTGCCAGTAGTATACAACCACGGGGCTTCGGAAATGGGTTTGGTCAGCCCCAGCATTTT. Translation: CASSIQPRGFGNGFGQPQHF.

This rearrangement joins TRBV7-3 to TRBJ1-1; D gene uncertain. The CDR3 has 13 residues. V lost 4 bases to trimming and J lost 8 bases, with 14 bases between them. CDR1 and CDR2 from the germline V gene are SGHTA and FQGTGA. The CDR3 DNA is TGTGCCAGCAGCTCTACTCCGGGAGAAGAAGCTTTCTTT. The encoded protein is CASSSTPGEEAFF.

The genes are TRBV11-2 and TRBJ2-7; D perhaps matches TRBD2 (5 bases). Germline assignment: CDR1 SGHAT and CDR2 FQNNGV. Trimming removed 4 bases from V and 4 bases from J, with 20 bases in between. This CDR3 comprises 16 residues. This CDR3 is CASSSRPSEEGYEQYF. The CDR3 DNA reads as TGTGCCAGCAGCTCTCGACCGTCGGAGGAAGGATACGAGCAGTACTTC. The full variable domain, completed using reference TRBV11-2 and TRBJ2-7, is EAGVAQSPRYKIIEKRQSVAFWCNPISGHATLYWYQQILGQGPKLLIQFQNNGVVDDSQLPKDRFSAERLKGVDSTLKIQPAKLEDSAVYLCASSSRPSEEGYEQYFGPGTRLTVT.

This clone appeared a single time. The genes are TRBV19 and TRBJ2-1; D is possibly TRBD1 (5 bases). CDR1 and CDR2 from the germline V gene are LNHDA and SQIVND (reference sequence). The CDR3 has 17 amino acids. With 3 bases removed from V and 4 bases from J, the gap between germline ends came to 19 bases. The CDR3 protein is CASSINSKGVSYNEQFF. CDR3 DNA sequence: TGTGCCAGTAGTATTAATTCAAAAGGGGTTTCTTACAATGAGCAGTTCTTC. The full variable domain, its missing parts supplied by reference TRBV19 and TRBJ2-1, is DGGITQSPKYLFRKEGQNVTLSCEQNLNHDAMYWYRQDPGQGLRLIYYSQIVNDFQKGDIAEGYSVSREKKESFPLTVTSAQKNPTAFYLCASSINSKGVSYNEQFFGPGTRLTVL.

V gene TRBV11-3 combines with J gene TRBJ2-7; 9 bases match TRBD2. The CDR3 length is 16 residues. Germline loops: CDR1 SGHNT, CDR2 YENEEA. Losses at the gene ends were 3 bases for V and 0 bases for J; bases not matched to a gene: 6. The CDR3 DNA is TGTGCCAGCAGCTTGTTTGGGCGGGGGGGCTCCTACGAGCAGTACTTC. Translation: CASSLFGRGGSYEQYF.